The 31 T cell receptor beta chains presented below share a single source sample, sequenced in a study of OX40 agonist ivuxolimab in advanced cancers. The assay was immunoSEQ multiplex PCR, and TCRdb's table has in-frame clones only and misses some. In the table there are around 75,000 clones, approximately 89% of which are singletons. The starting material was CD4+ or CD8+ T cells sorted from blood, obtained in a trial of the OX40 agonist ivuxolimab. These receptors were collected from an adult with an advanced solid tumor such as melanoma, head and neck, liver or kidney cancer.

The gene calls are TRBV6-6 and TRBJ1-5, with D unresolved. The CDR3 is made up of 14 amino acids. In germline, CDR1 is MNHNY, CDR2 SVGAGI (reference sequence). Trimming stripped 6 bases from V and 2 bases from J, with 11 bases between. CDR3 loop: CASRSGGGNQPQHF. CDR3 nucleotide sequence: TGTGCCAGCAGGAGTGGCGGGGGCAATCAGCCCCAGCATTTT.

The gene calls are TRBV10-3 and TRBJ2-5; D is ambiguous. Germline values: CDR1 ENHRY, CDR2 SYGVKD. The V gene lost 7 bases and the J gene lost 3 bases, with 15 bases spanning the gap. CDR3 length equals 14 residues. The CDR3 is CAITAGPTKETQYF. The DNA of the CDR3 is TGTGCCATCACCGCCGGGCCCACAAAAGAGACCCAGTACTTC.

V and J are TRBV5-1 and TRBJ2-1; perhaps TRBD2 as D (6 bases). The germline V gene has CDR1 SGHRS and CDR2 YFSETQ. Trimming shortened V by 7 bases and J by 3 bases, and 17 bases separated the two germline ends. This CDR3 is built from 15 residues. In nucleotides, the CDR3 is TGCGCCAGCGGAGAAGGTTGGCGGGACTACAATGAGCAGTTCTTC. As protein: CASGEGWRDYNEQFF.

The gene calls are TRBV2 and TRBJ2-3; 7 bases line up with TRBD2. V was pared by 4 bases and J by 8 bases, with 6 bases of the junction left unmatched. The CDR3 consists of 13 residues. Looked up from germline, CDR1 is SNHLY and CDR2 is FYNNEI. The CDR3 nucleotides read TGTGCCAGCAGTGGAACTAGCGCCGGTACGCAGTATTTT. Translating it yields CASSGTSAGTQYF.

Regarding this clone: A junction end diverges from the germline sequence, so it may reflect a read error. The V and J genes are TRBV7-2 and TRBJ1-2, with 9 bases aligning to TRBD1. CDR3 length: 11 residues. Germline lookup yields CDR1 SGHTA and CDR2 FQGNSA. This CDR3 is CASSLRDREIF. The CDR3, as DNA: TGTGCCAGCAGCTTACGGGACAGGGAAATCTTC. The entire variable domain, with the rest obtained from reference TRBV7-2 and TRBJ1-2, is as follows: GAGVSQSPSNKVTEKGKDVELRCDPISGHTALYWYRQSLGQGLEFLIYFQGNSAPDKSGLPSDRFSAERTGGSVSTLTIQRTQQEDSAVYLCASSLRDREIFGSGTRLTVV.

This clone was detected once. The CDR3 loop is CASSLRGEGDYEQYF. Written as DNA, the CDR3 is TGTGCCAGCAGCTTACGGGGAGAGGGGGACTACGAGCAGTACTTC. V gene TRBV7-9 combines with J gene TRBJ2-7, with TRBD1 as a possible D gene (6 bases). This CDR3 region has 15 residues. Per germline, CDR1 SEHNR and CDR2 FQNEAQ (reference sequence). Trimming removed 2 bases at V and 3 bases at J, with 14 bases between.

This clone appeared a few times. V and J are TRBV5-1 and TRBJ2-2; the D gene is possibly TRBD2 (6 bases). This CDR3 is 14 amino acids long. Trimming shortened V by 1 base and J by 6 bases, and 10 bases separated the two germline ends. Germline CDR1 and CDR2: SGHRS and YFSETQ. Here the CDR3 reads CASSLSWEAGELFF. The CDR3 DNA reads as TGCGCCAGCAGCTTGAGTTGGGAGGCCGGGGAGCTGTTTTTT.

The chain is built from TRBV9 and TRBJ2-1, with TRBD2 identical over 8 bases. The CDR3 contains 14 residues. After removal of 1 base from V and 5 bases from J, the junction contained 2 bases not matched to a gene. The germline V gene has CDR1 SGDLS and CDR2 YYNGEE. CDR3 protein: CASSVTSGHNEQFF. In DNA form, the CDR3 reads TGTGCCAGCAGCGTAACTAGCGGCCACAATGAGCAGTTCTTC.

V usage is TRBV5-6 and J usage is TRBJ1-5, with D unresolved. V shed 4 bases and J shed 0 bases, with 11 bases lying between them. Germline V lookup: CDR1 SGHDT, CDR2 YYEEEE. The CDR3 consists of 15 residues. CDR3 DNA sequence: TGTGCCAGCAGCCGAACAGCCTTTAGCAATCAGCCCCAGCATTTT. Protein sequence: CASSRTAFSNQPQHF.

DNA of the CDR3: TGTGCCAGCAGCCCGGGACTAGCCTACAATGAGCAGTTCTTC. Translated, it gives CASSPGLAYNEQFF. The V gene is TRBV6-1, the J gene TRBJ2-1, with 8 nucleotides matching TRBD2. The J segment lost 2 bases and the V segment lost 6 bases, leaving 3 bases of the junction unmatched. The CDR3 consists of 14 residues. Per the germline V gene, CDR1 is MNHNS and CDR2 is SASEGT.

The V call is TRBV2, the J call TRBJ1-1; 8 positions match TRBD1. The V segment lost 6 bases and the J segment 0 bases; nucleotides outside the gene matches: 0. The germline V gene has CDR1 SNHLY and CDR2 FYNNEI. The CDR3 has 13 amino acids. CDR3 sequence reads: CASRTGVNTEAFF. CDR3 DNA sequence: TGTGCCAGCAGGACAGGGGTGAACACTGAAGCTTTCTTT.

This clone appeared a single time. DNA for the CDR3: TGTGCCTGGAGTGGGCAGGGGGGGTTTAATGAGCAGTTCTTC. Translation: CAWSGQGGFNEQFF. V usage is TRBV30 and J usage is TRBJ2-1; D possibly matches TRBD1 or TRBD2 (7 bases each). CDR1 is GTSNPN and CDR2 is SVGIG in the germline V gene (reference sequence). V lost 1 base to trimming and J lost 7 bases, with 14 bases between them. The CDR3 extends over 14 amino acids.

This clone has only a few counts. This chain joins TRBV2 and TRBJ1-2; D call uncertain. The germline V gene encodes CDR1 SNHLY and CDR2 FYNNEI. The V end was cut by 4 bases, the J end by 2 bases, with 11 bases between. The CDR3 consists of 14 residues. Here the CDR3 DNA reads TGTGCCAGCAGTGCTTACCCCTCCAACTATGGCTACACCTTC. It specifies CASSAYPSNYGYTF.

The gene calls are TRBV7-6 and TRBJ2-3; the match to TRBD2 covers 7 bases. This CDR3 has 19 residues. V trimming: 1 base; J trimming: 2 bases; junction bases outside the gene matches: 15. From germline, CDR1 is SGHVS and CDR2 FNYEAQ. CDR3: CASSLEGRGRRGTTDTQYF. In DNA, the CDR3 is TGTGCCAGCAGCTTAGAAGGGAGGGGACGGCGGGGGACCACAGATACGCAGTATTTT.

The gene calls are TRBV6-5 and TRBJ2-7; D is undetermined. The V gene's germline CDR1 is MNHEY and CDR2 SVGAGI. The germline V and J ends were trimmed by 6 bases and 6 bases, with 15 bases remaining between them. This CDR3 has 13 amino acids. CDR3 in amino acids: CASRSDPVGEQYF. In DNA, the CDR3 is TGTGCCAGCAGATCGGACCCAGTAGGCGAGCAGTACTTC.

The chain recombines TRBV6-5 with TRBJ2-7, with 9 bases matching TRBD1. V lost 5 bases, J lost 3 bases, and 8 bases stayed unmatched. CDR1 is MNHEY, CDR2 SVGAGI, per germline. The CDR3 is 15 residues long. The CDR3 region is CASSLYRGQDYEQYF. The CDR3 DNA sequence: TGTGCCAGCAGTCTGTACAGGGGGCAAGACTACGAGCAGTACTTC.

This sequence joins TRBV6-1 and TRBJ1-2, with 7 bases lining up with TRBD1. The trim removed 6 bases at V and 6 bases at J, leaving 7 bases unmatched. The CDR3 contains 13 residues. Germline CDR1 and CDR2: MNHNS and SASEGT. The CDR3: CASRVGQQDGYTF. The CDR3 region has the DNA TGTGCCAGCAGGGTGGGACAGCAGGATGGCTACACCTTC.

The V and J genes are TRBV28 and TRBJ2-6, with no clear D. There are 13 residues in the CDR3. Trimming took 1 base from V and 4 from J, leaving 2 bases between them. CDR1 and CDR2 from the germline V gene are MDHEN and SYDVKM. The CDR3 DNA reads TGTGCCAGCAGTTTATCAGGGGCCAACGTCCTGACTTTC. This gives the protein CASSLSGANVLTF.

The chain links TRBV5-8 to TRBJ2-7; a weak D match, TRBD1 (5 bases). Germline V gives CDR1 SGHTS, CDR2 YDEGEE. The CDR3 length is 14 residues. Trimming removed 4 bases at V and 0 bases at J, with 11 bases between. The CDR3 region is CASSARVLSYEQYF. The CDR3 DNA reads as TGTGCCAGCAGCGCCAGGGTCCTCTCCTACGAGCAGTACTTC.

The V and J genes are TRBV5-1 and TRBJ1-2, with D tentatively TRBD1 (5 bases). V lost 3 bases and J 6 bases, leaving 15 bases between the germline ends. Germline V gene lookup returns CDR1 SGHRS and CDR2 YFSETQ. The CDR3 has 14 amino acids. CDR3 nucleotide sequence: TGCGCCAGCAGCTCGGGACTAGGGGTGGATGGCTACACCTTC. Its translation: CASSSGLGVDGYTF.

The genes are TRBV2 and TRBJ2-5; D remains unclear. Germline V CDR1 and CDR2: SNHLY, FYNNEI. The CDR3 is 14 residues long. V was cut by 6 bases and J by 4 bases, with 15 bases left in between. CDR3 bases: TGTGCCAGCAGATCACTCCCGGCTGGAGAGACCCAGTACTTC. The encoded protein is CASRSLPAGETQYF.

In DNA form, the CDR3 reads TGTGCCAGCAGCCCGCAGAGACTAGCGGGGAGCCCCTACCAAGAGACCCAGTACTTC. Translated, it gives CASSPQRLAGSPYQETQYF. The chain carries TRBV4-2 and TRBJ2-5; TRBD2 matches 11 bases. The CDR3 is 19 residues long. Unmatched junction bases numbered 13, after V lost 4 bases and J lost 0 bases. Germline CDR1 reads LGHNA; CDR2 reads YNFKEQ.

The chain recombines TRBV15 with TRBJ2-7, with D possibly matching TRBD2 (6 bases). V lost 0 bases to trimming and J lost 6 bases, with 9 bases between them. The V gene's germline CDR1 is LNHNV and CDR2 YYDKDF (reference sequence). The CDR3 totals 13 residues. In DNA, the CDR3 is TGTGCCACCAGCAGAGATTTGGGGGGCGAGCAGTACTTC. Amino acids: CATSRDLGGEQYF.

The CDR3 sequence is CASSLSWTESNYGYTF. CDR3 sequence (DNA): TGTGCCAGCAGTTTAAGCTGGACAGAATCTAACTATGGCTACACCTTC. This chain joins TRBV27 and TRBJ1-2; D perhaps matches TRBD1 (6 bases). Germline loops: CDR1 MNHEY, CDR2 SMNVEV (reference sequence). V was pared by 2 bases and J by 0 bases, with 13 bases between. The CDR3 has 16 residues.

CDR3 sequence: CATRGTSGGATQYF. CDR3 DNA: TGTGCCACCCGGGGGACTAGCGGGGGGGCCACGCAGTATTTT. The chain is built from TRBV19 and TRBJ2-3; 16 bases agree with TRBD2. V dropped 10 bases and J dropped 9; count of bases not matched to a gene: 7. Germline CDR1 reads LNHDA; CDR2 reads SQIVND (reference sequence). CDR3 size: 14 residues.

The J gene is TRBJ1-1, the V gene TRBV2; D remains unclear. The CDR3 consists of 13 residues. Germline lookup yields CDR1 SNHLY and CDR2 FYNNEI. With 1 base removed from V and 4 bases from J, the gap between germline ends came to 7 bases. The CDR3 region has the DNA TGTGCCAGCAGTGAAGGGGCGGGCACTGAAGCTTTCTTT. Amino acids: CASSEGAGTEAFF.

The chain joins TRBV20-1 to TRBJ2-3, with D unresolved. Germline V gene sequence: CDR1 DFQATT, CDR2 SNEGSKA (reference sequence). Trimming removed 7 bases from V and 4 bases from J, with 9 bases in between. This CDR3 spans 11 amino acids. In DNA form, the CDR3 reads TGCAGTGTTCCGAGAGCAGATACGCAGTATTTT. Translated, it gives CSVPRADTQYF.

The rearrangement joins TRBV6-4 to TRBJ1-1; D is unclear. The V gene lost 3 bases and the J gene lost 0 bases, with 8 bases spanning the gap. CDR1 and CDR2 (germline): MRHNA, SNTAGT. The CDR3 contains 14 residues. The CDR3 region is CASSDSHMNTEAFF. The CDR3 coding sequence is TGTGCCAGCAGTGATTCCCACATGAACACTGAAGCTTTCTTT.

This sequence joins TRBV30 and TRBJ1-3; 7 bases are a match to TRBD1. Germline V gene data show CDR1 as GTSNPN and CDR2 as SVGIG (reference sequence). With 3 bases clipped from V and 3 bases from J, the junction kept 11 bases outside the gene matches. The CDR3 contains 16 residues. CDR3 nucleotides: TGTGCCTGGAGCATACATCCACGGACAGGTGGAAACACCATATATTTT. As protein: CAWSIHPRTGGNTIYF. Drawing the rest from reference TRBV30 and TRBJ1-3, the complete variable domain is SQTIHQWPATLVQPVGSPLSLECTVEGTSNPNLYWYRQAAGRGLQLLFYSVGIGQISSEVPQNLSASRPQDRQFILSSKKLLLSDSGFYLCAWSIHPRTGGNTIYFGEGSWLTVV.

The chain uses TRBV28 and TRBJ1-1, with no clear D. Germline V CDR1 and CDR2: MDHEN, SYDVKM. The CDR3 is 14 amino acids. The V end lost 1 base, the J end lost 2 bases, and 8 bases lay between the germline ends. The CDR3 region is CASSLSRRNTEAFF. The CDR3 bases are TGTGCCAGCAGTTTATCCCGTCGCAACACTGAAGCTTTCTTT.

The CDR3 DNA follows: TGTGCCAGCAGTCCCGGGACAGATAGCACAGATACGCAGTATTTT. This encodes CASSPGTDSTDTQYF. The chain carries TRBV9 and TRBJ2-3; 7 bases line up with TRBD1. V was clipped by 5 bases and J by 0 bases; unmatched bases: 6. This CDR3 spans 15 amino acids. Germline CDR1 is SGDLS and CDR2 is YYNGEE.